This TCR beta chain is from a study of T-cell memory formation after mild COVID-19 (dated by TCRdb to the early 2020s). Describing the broader study: Most TCR sequence clusters were specific to one of the two donors. T-cell clones expanding and contracting after mild COVID-19 in a couple of donors were tracked by longitudinal TCRalpha and TCRbeta repertoire sequencing. Two young, previously healthy adult volunteers, one female and one male, were included in the cohort.

Ficoll-Paque density gradient centrifugation was the method used to isolate PBMCs. Sequencing was performed on an Illumina NovaSeq 6000. Using 5'RACE with constant-segment primers, TCRalpha and TCRbeta cDNA libraries were constructed, with sample barcodes and unique molecular identifiers added in the process. Trizol reagent was used to extract RNA from every sample. Amplification of the libraries took two PCR steps, and the second step added a second sample barcode plus Illumina TruSeq adapters. Libraries were sequenced on an Illumina NovaSeq with 2 x 150 bp paired-end reads. The authors' analysis ran thus. With migec v1.2.7, reads were demultiplexed and then collapsed into UMI-guided consensus sequences. Using mixcr v2.1.11, the UMI consensuses were aligned to TRA and TRB V and J templates and assembled into clonotypes. Clonotypes were classified as expanded or contracted when called significant by both edgeR and NoisET, with noise models trained on biological replicates. For edgeR calls, a false discovery rate-adjusted p below 0.01 and a log2 fold-change threshold of 1 were applied. As an exploratory analysis of dynamics, max-normalized trajectories of the 1000 most abundant clonotypes were examined with PCA combined with hierarchical clustering. Each responding clone was given a CD4 or CD8 phenotype based on the CD4+ and CD8+ repertoires, which had been sequenced separately. The raw public data were reprocessed by TCRdb itself: fastp quality trimming at Q25, MiXCR clonotype calling, in-frame beta chains only. Rows matching on CDR3 protein sequence are summarized as one entry with the most common DNA and genes. The V and J calls were determined by TCRdb, not by the authors. A total of a few hundred thousand distinct CDR3 sequences appear in this sample, roughly a fifth of them only once. Roughly 9.1% of the sample goes to the ten largest clones.

Here is what the overall study found, with its caveats: Some responding clones were detected in pre-infection memory, which suggested that pre-existing cross-reactive memory T cells had joined the SARS-CoV-2 response. Contracting CD4+ clones turned up mainly in the CM and EM memory subsets, whereas EMRA was where CD8+ clones were enriched. Balanced CD4/CD8 phenotypes were observed for clones contracting from day 15 to 85, whereas a bias towards CD4+ was observed for a second wave of clones expanding from day 15 to 37. SARS-CoV-2 specificity was not confirmed for the second-wave clones peaking on day 37. Only two mild cases were covered in the study, and larger cohorts including severe cases with pre-infection samples were considered necessary.

The germline V gene supplies CDR1 SGHTA and CDR2 FQGNSA. Trimming at the junction amounts to 5 bases on V and 6 bases on J, and the germline ends lie 13 bases apart. The CDR3 sequence holds 13 residues, the cysteine and phenylalanine included. Left in the record is the CDR3 DNA by itself, 39 bases read in frame from the first base. This clonotype was observed a handful of times. The antigen it recognizes is unknown. No base quality values were provided; no much bigger clone lies one nucleotide off. Sequencing was performed on PBMCs or a T cell subset sorted from them (not recorded which). The rearranged chain carries TRBV7-2 and TRBJ2-5, with a weak D call of TRBD2 (5 bases match). The clonotype was recovered from an adult woman who had mild COVID-19 (a few samples of this study predate the infection). The sample titles of this study are shuffled in the database, so cell type and time point are left out; the donor was told from shared clones. The base sequence is TGTGCCAGCAGCCCCTCTCCGGGGAAGACCCAGTACTTC. It translates to CASSPSPGKTQYF.